This TCR beta chain is drawn from a study of shared clonotypes between healthy human individuals. The protocol was immunoSEQ multiplex PCR, while the TCRdb copy is restricted to in-frame clones and leaves out a portion. The table includes 2 million to 2.5 million clones, more than 90% detected once. The CDR3 has 16 amino acids. CDR1 is SGHTA, CDR2 FQGNSA, per germline. Trimming at V came to 5 bases and at J to 4 bases, leaving 11 bases not matched to a gene. The sample was naive CD4+ T cells sorted from blood. Noted subset: CD45RA+ positively selected. This sequence was found in a man aged 18-30 years in good health. V gene TRBV7-2 combines with J gene TRBJ1-2; 9 positions match TRBD1. For the CDR3, the DNA is TGTGCCAGCAGCAGAAGCCCACAGGGGGCCCGCTATGGCTACACCTTC. This translates into CASSRSPQGARYGYTF.